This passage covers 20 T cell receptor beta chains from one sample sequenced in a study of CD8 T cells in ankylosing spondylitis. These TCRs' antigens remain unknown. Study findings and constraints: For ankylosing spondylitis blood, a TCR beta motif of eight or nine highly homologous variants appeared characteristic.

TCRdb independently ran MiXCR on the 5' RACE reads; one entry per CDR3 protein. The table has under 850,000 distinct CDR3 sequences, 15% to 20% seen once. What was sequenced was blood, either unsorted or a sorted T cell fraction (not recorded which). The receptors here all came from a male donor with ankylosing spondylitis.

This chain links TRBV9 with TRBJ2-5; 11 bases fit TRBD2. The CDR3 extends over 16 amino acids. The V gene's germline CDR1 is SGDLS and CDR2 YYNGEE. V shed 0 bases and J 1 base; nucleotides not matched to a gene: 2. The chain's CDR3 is CASSVATSGTQETQYF. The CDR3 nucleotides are TGTGCCAGCAGCGTAGCGACTAGCGGGACCCAAGAGACCCAGTACTTC.

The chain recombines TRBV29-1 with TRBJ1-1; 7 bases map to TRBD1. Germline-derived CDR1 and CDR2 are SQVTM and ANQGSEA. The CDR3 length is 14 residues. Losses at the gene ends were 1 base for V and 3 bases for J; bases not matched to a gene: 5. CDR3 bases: TGCAGCGTTGAAGCTGGGACAGCCGACACTGAAGCTTTCTTT. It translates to CSVEAGTADTEAFF.

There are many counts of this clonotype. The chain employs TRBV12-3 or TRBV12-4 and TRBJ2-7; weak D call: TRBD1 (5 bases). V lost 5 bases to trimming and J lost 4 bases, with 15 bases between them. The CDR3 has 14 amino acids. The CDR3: CASSKGNSGYEQYF. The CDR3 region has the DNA TGTGCCAGCAGTAAGGGGAATTCAGGGTACGAGCAGTACTTC.

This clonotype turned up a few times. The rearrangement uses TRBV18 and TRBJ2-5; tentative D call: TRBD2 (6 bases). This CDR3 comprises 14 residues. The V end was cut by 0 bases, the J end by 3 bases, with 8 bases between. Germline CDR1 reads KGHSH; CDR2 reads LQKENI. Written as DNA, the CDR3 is TGTGCCAGCTCACCACCGGAGGGGAAAGAGACCCAGTACTTC. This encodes CASSPPEGKETQYF.

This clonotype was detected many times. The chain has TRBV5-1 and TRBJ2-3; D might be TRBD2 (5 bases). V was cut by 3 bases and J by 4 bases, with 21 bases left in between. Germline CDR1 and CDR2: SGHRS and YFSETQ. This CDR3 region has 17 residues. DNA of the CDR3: TGCGCCAGCAGCTCGTCGGGTAGGGAGCCCATCTCAGATACGCAGTATTTT. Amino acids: CASSSSGREPISDTQYF.

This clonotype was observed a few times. CDR3 bases: TGCAGCGTTGTCGGGGGGGCCTATGGCTACACCTTC. It translates to CSVVGGAYGYTF. The rearrangement links TRBV29-1 to TRBJ1-2; the D gene is possibly TRBD1 (6 bases). The CDR3 is made up of 12 amino acids. V lost 4 bases and J lost 4, with 10 bases in between. Germline V gene sequence: CDR1 SQVTM, CDR2 ANQGSEA.

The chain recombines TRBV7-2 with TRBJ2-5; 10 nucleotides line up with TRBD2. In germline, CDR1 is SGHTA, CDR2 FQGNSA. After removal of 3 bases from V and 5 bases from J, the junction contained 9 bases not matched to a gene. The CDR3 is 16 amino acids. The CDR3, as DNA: TGTGCCAGCAGCTTGGGGTCTAGCGGGAGCGTGGAGACCCAGTACTTC. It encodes CASSLGSSGSVETQYF.

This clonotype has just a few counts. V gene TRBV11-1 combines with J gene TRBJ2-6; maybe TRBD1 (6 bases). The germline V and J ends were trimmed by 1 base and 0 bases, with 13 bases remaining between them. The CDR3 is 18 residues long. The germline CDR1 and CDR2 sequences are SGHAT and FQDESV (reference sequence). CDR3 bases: TGTGCCAGCAGCTTAGTCGGGACACCCTACTCTGGGGCCAACGTCCTGACTTTC. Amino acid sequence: CASSLVGTPYSGANVLTF.

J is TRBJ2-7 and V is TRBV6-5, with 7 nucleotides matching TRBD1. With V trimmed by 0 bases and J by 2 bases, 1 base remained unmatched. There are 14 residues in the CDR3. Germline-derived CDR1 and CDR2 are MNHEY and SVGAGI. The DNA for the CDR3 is TGTGCCAGCAGTTACTCGGACAGGACCTACGAGCAGTACTTC. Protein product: CASSYSDRTYEQYF.

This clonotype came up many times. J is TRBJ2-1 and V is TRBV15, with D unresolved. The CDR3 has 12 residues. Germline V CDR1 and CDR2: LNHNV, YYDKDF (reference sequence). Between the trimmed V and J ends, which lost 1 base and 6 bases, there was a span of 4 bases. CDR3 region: CATSRGLNEQFF. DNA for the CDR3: TGTGCCACCAGCAGAGGACTCAATGAGCAGTTCTTC. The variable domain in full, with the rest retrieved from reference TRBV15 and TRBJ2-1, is DAMVIQNPRYQVTQFGKPVTLSCSQTLNHNVMYWYQQKSSQAPKLLFHYYDKDFNNEADTPDNFQSRRPNTSFCFLDIRSPGLGDTAMYLCATSRGLNEQFFGPGTRLTVL.

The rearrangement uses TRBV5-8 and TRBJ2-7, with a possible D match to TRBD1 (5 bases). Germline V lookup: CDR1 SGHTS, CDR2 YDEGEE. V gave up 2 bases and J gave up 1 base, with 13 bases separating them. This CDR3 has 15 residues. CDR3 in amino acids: CASSFMAGISYEQYF. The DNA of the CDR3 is TGTGCCAGCAGCTTCATGGCAGGGATATCCTACGAGCAGTACTTC.

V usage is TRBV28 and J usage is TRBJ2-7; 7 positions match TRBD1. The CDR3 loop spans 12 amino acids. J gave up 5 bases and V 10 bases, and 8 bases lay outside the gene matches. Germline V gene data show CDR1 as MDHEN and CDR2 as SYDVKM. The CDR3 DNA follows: TGTGCCATTCCGGACAGGTCCGACGAGCAGTACTTC. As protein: CAIPDRSDEQYF.

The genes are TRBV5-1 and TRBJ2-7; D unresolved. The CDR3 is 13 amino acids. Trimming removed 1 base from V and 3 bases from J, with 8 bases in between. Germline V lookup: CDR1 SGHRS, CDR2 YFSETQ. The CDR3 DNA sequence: TGCGCCAGCAGCTTGTACGGAGACTACGAGCAGTACTTC. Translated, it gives CASSLYGDYEQYF.

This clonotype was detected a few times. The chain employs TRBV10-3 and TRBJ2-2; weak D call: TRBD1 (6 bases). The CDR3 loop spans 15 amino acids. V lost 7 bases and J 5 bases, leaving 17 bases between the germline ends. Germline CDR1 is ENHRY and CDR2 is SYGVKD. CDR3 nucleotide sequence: TGTGCCATCATGGCCAACACCGGGACAACCGGGGAGCTGTTTTTT. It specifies CAIMANTGTTGELFF.

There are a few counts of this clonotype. The CDR3 reads CASSLDGLAGGETQYF. The CDR3 coding sequence is TGTGCCAGCAGTTTAGATGGACTAGCGGGGGGAGAGACCCAGTACTTC. The rearrangement links TRBV12-3 or TRBV12-4 to TRBJ2-5; 14 bases map to TRBD2. The J segment lost 4 bases and the V segment lost 1 base, leaving 2 bases of the junction unmatched. There are 16 residues in the CDR3.

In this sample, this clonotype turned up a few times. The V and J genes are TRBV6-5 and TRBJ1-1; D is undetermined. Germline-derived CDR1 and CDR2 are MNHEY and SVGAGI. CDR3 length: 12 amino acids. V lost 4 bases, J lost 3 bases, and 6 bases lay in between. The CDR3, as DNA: TGTGCCAGCAGTTCGATGGACACTGAAGCTTTCTTT. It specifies CASSSMDTEAFF.

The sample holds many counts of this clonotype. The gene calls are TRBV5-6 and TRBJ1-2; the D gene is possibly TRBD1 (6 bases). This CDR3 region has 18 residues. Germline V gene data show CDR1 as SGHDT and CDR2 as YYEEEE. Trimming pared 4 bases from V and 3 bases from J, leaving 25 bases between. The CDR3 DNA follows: TGTGCCAGCAGCCCCTCTTCCGGGACAAGGAAAGCTGACTATGGCTACACCTTC. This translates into CASSPSSGTRKADYGYTF.

The CDR3 DNA is TGCGCCAGCAGCCTCGCTAGCGGCTCGTACTACGAGCAGTACTTC. Encoded protein: CASSLASGSYYEQYF. The chain has TRBV5-1 and TRBJ2-7, with 7 bases fitting TRBD2. CDR1 is SGHRS and CDR2 is YFSETQ in the germline V gene. V dropped 4 bases and J dropped 3; count of bases not matched to a gene: 10. This CDR3 has 15 amino acids.

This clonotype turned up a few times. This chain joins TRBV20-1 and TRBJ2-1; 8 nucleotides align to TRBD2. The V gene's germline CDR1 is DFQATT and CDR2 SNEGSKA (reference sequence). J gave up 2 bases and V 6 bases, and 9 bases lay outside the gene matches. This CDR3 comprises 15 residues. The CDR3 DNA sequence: TGCAGTGCCCCCCAAACTAGCGGAGCCTACAATGAGCAGTTCTTC. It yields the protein CSAPQTSGAYNEQFF.

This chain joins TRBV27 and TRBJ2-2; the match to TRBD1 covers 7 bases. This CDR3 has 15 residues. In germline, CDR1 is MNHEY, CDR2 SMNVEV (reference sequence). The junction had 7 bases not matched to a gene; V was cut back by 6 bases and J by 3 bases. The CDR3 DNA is TGTGCCAGCAGCGCCTGGACAGGAGACACCGGGGAGCTGTTTTTT. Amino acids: CASSAWTGDTGELFF.